This T cell receptor beta chain was captured in a study of tissue T cells after allogeneic stem cell transplantation. General study findings and limits: The study did not identify alloreactive or antigen-specific tissue TCRs, and some clones might be persisting host cells. Only a limited share of tissue TCRs appeared in blood or spleen.

This table comes from immunoSEQ multiplex PCR, and its TCRdb copy is limited to in-frame clones, with some not included. The data hold over 40,000 clones, with 73% observed a single time. Points on this clone: Its antigen is undetermined. Gene and germline names: mouse.

What was sequenced was sorted cells pooled from one or two spleens. The sequence derives from a pool of C57BL/6 mice in good health.

The CDR3 loop is CAWSLPASAETLYF. The CDR3 bases that were read are TGTGCCTGGAGTCTGCCTGCTAGTGCAGAAACGCTGTAT. J is TRBJ2-3 and V is TRBV31; D remains ambiguous. The read ends 1 residue early relative to the CDR3; the germline J gene fills the gap. V was clipped by 0 bases and J by 0 bases, with 7 bases between them. The CDR3 loop spans 14 amino acids. The germline V gene encodes CDR1 GKSSPN and CDR2 SITVG.